This TCR beta chain was identified in a study of blood T cell repertoires in COVID-19 (dated by TCRdb to the early 2020s). General notes on the study: Samples covering the acute and convalescent phases of COVID-19 were provided by collaborators in the United States, Italy and Spain. The repertoires were released in a freely available public database intended as a resource for research on the immune response to SARS-CoV-2. The dataset comprised deeply sampled blood TCRbeta repertoires from subjects exposed to, actively infected with, or recovered from COVID-19. Samples were obtained from the ongoing ImmuneRACE study (first 160 participants) and from 1,254 subjects provided by 6 global collaborators. Where available, HLA class I and class II types were taken from metadata supplied by the sample provider and were not determined by assay-based typing. The material from the prospective study consisted of cDNA or gDNA derived from T cells, B-cell-depleted T cells, or PBMCs. Sample metadata almost always included a de-identified subject ID, COVID-19 status, age in years and sex. Summary of the overall study and its limitations: How much clinical and demographic metadata was included differed by source and by participant, and the metadata was provided uncurated.

The immunoSEQ Assay, a bias-controlled multiplex PCR, was used to amplify TCRbeta CDR3 regions from genomic DNA. As for the original processing: Within the assay, amplification of reference gene primers was used to estimate how many nucleated cells each sample contained. To quantify the absolute abundance of each unique TCRbeta CDR3 rearrangement, sequence reads were collapsed and filtered. For each sample, productive Simpson clonality was calculated as the square root of Simpson's diversity index across productive rearrangements. TCRdb re-hosts the immuneACCESS table, in-frame sequences only. Its copies lack some clones; in the studies checked, an unresolved V gene accounts for under half of them, and the cause for the rest is not known. V and J calls and clone size follow that table, whereas D and trimming were derived from the DNA. Recorded for this sample are roughly 150,000 clones; 70% to 85% of them occurred a single time. The ten largest clones capture 9.8% of the sample.

CDR1 and CDR2 were assigned from the germline V gene (reference sequence) as LNHNV and YYDKDF. Between the V and J ends, shortened by 1 base and 6 bases respectively, the junction contains 10 bases. The CDR3 measures 13 amino acids from cysteine to phenylalanine. Of all the DNA, just the CDR3 is kept, 39 bases in frame from base 1. Collaborating institutions collected whole blood in K2EDTA tubes following their own protocols. For TCRbeta analysis, collaborator samples were shipped as frozen whole blood, as isolated PBMCs, or as DNA extracted from either sample type. In the case of this clone: Its cognate antigen has yet to be identified. No qualities accompany the bases; no much larger clone lies one base away.

In this chain, TRBV15 is recombined with TRBJ2-7; no D gene is confidently identified. This receptor was obtained from a woman in her forties or fifties with acute or convalescent COVID-19. Sequences were obtained from peripheral blood. The base sequence is TGTGCCACCAGCAGAGTCGGTCCTAGCGAGCAGTACTTC. Translated, this is CATSRVGPSEQYF.